This entry is about one T cell receptor (beta chain). These data come from a study of blood T cell repertoires in COVID-19. Study background: Sources were T cells, B-cell-depleted T cells, or PBMCs; the material itself was cDNA or gDNA.

The protocol was immunoSEQ multiplex PCR, while the TCRdb copy is restricted to in-frame clones and leaves out a portion. Seen here are more than 350,000 clones, 85% to 90% observed once, and the top ten hold about 10%. This CDR3 region has 13 residues. Germline V gene sequence: CDR1 SGHTA, CDR2 FQGNSA. V was shortened by 4 bases and J by 6 bases, with 10 bases between the two germline ends. The sequencing input was PBMCs or T cells enriched from blood (not recorded which). The source is a woman aged 45-65 years who had recovered from COVID-19. J is TRBJ2-1 and V is TRBV7-2; a possible D gene is TRBD2 (6 bases). CDR3 residues: CASSSGGSNEQFF. DNA for the CDR3: TGTGCCAGCAGCTCCGGGGGTAGCAATGAGCAGTTCTTC.